This is a list of T cell receptor beta chains from one sample in a study of T cells in Graves' hyperthyroidism and ophthalmopathy. TCRdb re-called the multiplex PCR reads with MiXCR, one entry per CDR3 protein. The repertoire has under 450,000 distinct CDR3 sequences, about 13% of them found once; the top ten carry around 20%. Sequenced: blood. The receptor source for this set is a man aged 25 to 45 with Graves' hyperthyroidism that later progressed to Graves' ophthalmopathy. Each CDR3 is given with its conserved first and last residue. D genes are given only for firm matches. Only some rows state a clone size, as once, few, many or a class for expanded clones.

size	V	D	J	DNA	CDR3
-	TRBV7-6	TRBD1	TRBJ1-1	TGTGCCAGCAGCCAAGGACAGGGGGGGATTTCTTTCTTT	CASSQGQGGISFF
few	TRBV7-3	TRBD1	TRBJ2-1	TGTGCCAGCAGCTTAACGCAGGGGGTGACCTACAATGAGCAGTTCTTC	CASSLTQGVTYNEQFF
-	TRBV7-9	-	TRBJ2-1	TGTGCCAGCAGCTTTATACAGAACACCTACAATGAGCAGTTCTTC	CASSFIQNTYNEQFF
many	TRBV20-1	TRBD2	TRBJ2-7	TGCAGTGCTAGAGATCGGAGCGGGGGGGCCGAGCAGTACTTC	CSARDRSGGAEQYF
many	TRBV7-9	-	TRBJ1-1	TGTGCCAGCAGCCGCAACTACAGGAACACTGAAGCTTTCTTT	CASSRNYRNTEAFF
-	TRBV5-1	-	TRBJ1-1	TGCGACAGCAGCTCCGGACAGAACACTGAAGCTTTCTTT	CDSSSGQNTEAFF
many	TRBV12-3/TRBV12-4	-	TRBJ2-2	TGTGCCAGCAGCCGAGACAGAACGAACACCGGGGAGCTGTTTTTT	CASSRDRTNTGELFF
many	TRBV20-1	TRBD1	TRBJ2-1	TGCAGTGCGCCGGGACAGGATAACTGGTATGAGCAGTTCTTC	CSAPGQDNWYEQFF
few	TRBV6-1	-	TRBJ1-2	TGTGCCAGCAGTGAGCAATGGTCCTATGGCTACACCTTC	CASSEQWSYGYTF
few	TRBV28	-	TRBJ1-2	TGTGCCAGCAGTGGCGGACCCCCGGCAGGTGGCTACACCTTC	CASSGGPPAGGYTF
-	TRBV6-1	-	TRBJ1-2	TGTGCCAGCATAGACGTCGGCGGAGGCTACACCTTC	CASIDVGGGYTF
many	TRBV5-1	TRBD1	TRBJ2-3	TGCGCCAGCAGCTTGTTTCCGGGACAGGGGGCTGGCACAGATACGCAGTATTTT	CASSLFPGQGAGTDTQYF
once	TRBV11-2	-	TRBJ2-3	TGTGCCAGCAGCCAAGTACCTCCAGCAGGTGGGGCCACAGATACGCAGTATTTT	CASSQVPPAGGATDTQYF
many	TRBV28	TRBD1	TRBJ2-7	TGTGCCAGCAGGCCTGGACAGGGATCCGAGCAGTACTTC	CASRPGQGSEQYF
many	TRBV11-2	-	TRBJ2-5	TGTGCCAGCAACCGGGAGCCCTCCGCGCTTCCCCAGTACTTC	CASNREPSALPQYF
-	TRBV9	-	TRBJ1-1	TGTGCCAGCAGCGTAGAGGGAGCGCTCACTGAAGCTTTCTTT	CASSVEGALTEAFF
few	TRBV6-1	-	TRBJ1-5	TGTGCCAGCAGGTCCCCGGTTCAACGCAATCAGCCCCAGCATTTT	CASRSPVQRNQPQHF
few	TRBV30	TRBD1	TRBJ2-7	TGTGCCTGGAAAACAGGGGGCTACGAGCAGTACTTC	CAWKTGGYEQYF
many	TRBV11-3	TRBD2	TRBJ2-1	TGTGCCAGCAGCTTAGGGACTAGCGGGGACAATGAGCAGTTCTTC	CASSLGTSGDNEQFF
-	TRBV7-9	-	TRBJ2-3	TGTGCCAGCAGCTTTAGTCCAGGTTCGCTCTTATACACAGATACGCAGTATTTT	CASSFSPGSLLYTDTQYF
-	TRBV4-1	TRBD1	TRBJ1-1	TGCGCCAGCAGCCAAGATAGGGGGCTGAGCACTGAAGCTTTCTTT	CASSQDRGLSTEAFF
few	TRBV28	-	TRBJ2-4	TGTGCCAGCAAGACGGCTCCGGCCCTAGTCAAAAACATTCAGTACTTC	CASKTAPALVKNIQYF
few	TRBV7-6	-	TRBJ2-1	TGTGCCAGCAGCTTAGCGCTGGGGGGGGCCATCAATGAGCAGTTCTTC	CASSLALGGAINEQFF
few	TRBV7-2	TRBD1	TRBJ1-4	TGTGCCAGCAGCCGCCAGGGGGCAGTTAATGAAAAACTGTTTTTT	CASSRQGAVNEKLFF
few	TRBV5-1	-	TRBJ2-3	TGCGCCAGCAGCTTGAAAGGGCCCCACACAGATACGCAGTATTTT	CASSLKGPHTDTQYF
-	TRBV5-5	TRBD2	TRBJ2-1	TGTGCCAGCAGCCCGAGACTAGCGGGGGGGGGTTTCTACAATGAGCAGTTCTTC	CASSPRLAGGGFYNEQFF
many	TRBV12-3/TRBV12-4	TRBD1	TRBJ1-2	TGTGCCAGCAGTTGGGACAGGGGCCTGCACTATGGCTACACCTTC	CASSWDRGLHYGYTF
-	TRBV11-2	-	TRBJ2-1	TGTGCCAGCAGCTTAGATCTGTGGACAGCCAATGAGCAGTTCTTC	CASSLDLWTANEQFF
many	TRBV7-9	-	TRBJ2-2	TGTGCCAGCAGCTTTACCCTCGCGGGGACCGGGGAGCTGTTTTTT	CASSFTLAGTGELFF
many	TRBV20-1	-	TRBJ2-1	TGCAGTGCTATTGGGGGGGCAGGAATAGGGTTAGGAAATGAGCAGTTCTTC	CSAIGGAGIGLGNEQFF
-	TRBV25-1	-	TRBJ1-1	TGTGCCAGCAGTGAATCTGGCGGGAGGGGGGCTTTCTTT	CASSESGGRGAFF
many	TRBV2	TRBD2	TRBJ2-1	TGTGCCAGCAGGGCAGCGGGGGGGGCCTACAATGAGCAGTTCTTC	CASRAAGGAYNEQFF
-	TRBV30	-	TRBJ1-5	TGTGCCTGGAGTCTTAGGAGCAATCAGCCCCAGCATTTT	CAWSLRSNQPQHF
-	TRBV19	TRBD2	TRBJ2-3	TGTGCCAGTAGTATCCTGGGAAGCGGGGGGCCGGGGGATACGCAGTATTTT	CASSILGSGGPGDTQYF
many	TRBV27	TRBD1	TRBJ1-5	TGTGCCAGCAGTGTCCAGGGGGCGGGCAATCAGCCCCAGCATTTT	CASSVQGAGNQPQHF
many	TRBV5-1	TRBD1	TRBJ1-2	TGCGCCAGCAGCTTCTTGACAGGGAACTATGGCTACACCTTC	CASSFLTGNYGYTF
-	TRBV7-2	-	TRBJ2-2	TGTGCCAGCAGCTTAATTCAGGGATCGACCGGGGAGCTGTTTTTT	CASSLIQGSTGELFF
many	TRBV7-9	-	TRBJ2-5	TGTGCCAGCAGCCCCCGCGGGGGCCCTGAGGAGACCCAGTACTTC	CASSPRGGPEETQYF
many	TRBV7-3	-	TRBJ1-5	TGTGCCAGCAGCGCCCCCCGGGGGCGCAAGGCCCAGCATTTT	CASSAPRGRKAQHF
-	TRBV5-1	-	TRBJ2-1	TGCGCCAGCTCGGACGGGAGCTCCTACAATGAGCAGTTCTTC	CASSDGSSYNEQFF
many	TRBV20-1	-	TRBJ2-7	TGCAGTGCTAGAGGAGGTTACGAGCAGTACTTC	CSARGGYEQYF
many	TRBV11-2	TRBD1	TRBJ2-1	TGTGCCAGCAGCTTCCCACCGGGACAGGGGAAGAATGAGCAGTTCTTC	CASSFPPGQGKNEQFF
-	TRBV11-3	TRBD2	TRBJ2-1	TGTGCCAGCAGCTCCCTAGCGGGGGTATACAATGAGCAGCTCTTC	CASSSLAGVYNEQLF
few	TRBV6-1	TRBD1	TRBJ1-4	TGTGCCAGCACCTCCGGGACAGGCGTTGAAAAACTGTTTTTT	CASTSGTGVEKLFF
-	TRBV19	-	TRBJ1-4	TGTGCCAGTAACGGGGTCAATAATGAAAAACTGTTTTTT	CASNGVNNEKLFF
many	TRBV20-1	-	TRBJ2-3	TGCAGTGCTAGTGACGGGGGGCACACAGATACGCAGTATTTT	CSASDGGHTDTQYF
-	TRBV27	-	TRBJ1-5	TGTGCCAGCAGTTTACGGGGTACTGGGGGGGATAGCAATCAGCCCCAGCATTTT	CASSLRGTGGDSNQPQHF
-	TRBV6-1	TRBD2	TRBJ2-3	TGTGCCAGCAGTCCGACTAGCGGGGGGGGAACCAATACGCAGTATTTT	CASSPTSGGGTNTQYF
many	TRBV7-6	-	TRBJ2-6	TGTGCCAGCAGCTTAGAACGGTCCGGGGACGACTCTGGGGCCAACGTCCTGACTTTC	CASSLERSGDDSGANVLTF
-	TRBV9	TRBD1	TRBJ2-1	TGTGCCAGCAGCGCCGACAGGGATCGAGGGCAGTTCTTC	CASSADRDRGQFF
many	TRBV12-5	-	TRBJ2-1	TGTGCTAGTGGTTTGTTCAATGAGCAGTTCTTC	CASGLFNEQFF
few	TRBV6-2/TRBV6-3	TRBD2	TRBJ2-1	TGTGCCAGCAGTCCCCGGAGAGCGGGGGGGCCCCTCGACAATGAGCAGTTCTTC	CASSPRRAGGPLDNEQFF
many	TRBV3-1	-	TRBJ1-2	TGTGCCAGCAGCCAAAAACGAGACGGACTTGGCTACACCTTC	CASSQKRDGLGYTF
few	TRBV19	-	TRBJ1-2	TGTGCCAGTAGTACCACAGCTACCGACTGGTATGACTACACCTTC	CASSTTATDWYDYTF
many	TRBV6-1	TRBD2	TRBJ2-2	TGTGCCAGCAGTGAAGAGGCTGGGGGGGCCGGGGAGCTGTTTTTT	CASSEEAGGAGELFF
many	TRBV6-5	TRBD1	TRBJ2-7	TGTGCCAGCAGTTACTGGGGGACAGGAACCTACGAGCAGTACTTC	CASSYWGTGTYEQYF
-	TRBV12-3/TRBV12-4	-	TRBJ2-2	TGTGCCAGCATCTCTCGTTATGGCGGGGAGCTGTTTTTT	CASISRYGGELFF
-	TRBV16	TRBD1	TRBJ2-1	TGTGCCAGCAGCCAAAGGGACAGGAGCCACAATGAGCAGTTCTTC	CASSQRDRSHNEQFF